The 26 T cell receptor beta chains below all came from one sample that was sequenced in a study of Graves' ophthalmopathy and Graves' hyperthyroidism. Using RNA transcripts, the TCR beta CDR3 regions were amplified. Second-round multiplex PCR followed a first-round RT-PCR using HTBI primers. One entry per CDR3 protein results from TCRdb running MiXCR on the multiplex PCR reads. The sample lists 350,000 to 450,000 distinct CDR3 sequences; 15% to 20% were seen once. Material: peripheral blood. The source of these receptors is a woman in her late teens or twenties with Graves' ophthalmopathy.

This clonotype was seen many times. The rearrangement joins TRBV28 to TRBJ1-2; TRBD1 might be the D (5 bases). Germline CDR1 MDHEN, CDR2 SYDVKM. This CDR3 region has 14 residues. V was clipped by 6 bases and J by 11 bases, with 22 bases between them. DNA for the CDR3: TGTGCCAGCAGGCTGGAGGCGTCAGGGTCCGGGTACACCTTC. Its translation is CASRLEASGSGYTF.

This clonotype was observed many times. This chain joins TRBV20-1 and TRBJ1-1; D gene uncertain. Germline CDR1 reads DFQATT; CDR2 reads SNEGSKA (reference sequence). The CDR3 is 13 amino acids. V shed 6 bases and J shed 0 bases, with 11 bases lying between them. DNA of the CDR3: TGCAGTGCCCGGACCTTCATGAACACTGAAGCTTTCTTT. Translation gives CSARTFMNTEAFF.

This clonotype has only a few counts. The chain combines TRBV4-3 with TRBJ2-7; 9 bases match TRBD2. The CDR3 consists of 18 residues. After removal of 1 base from V and 0 bases from J, the junction contained 10 bases not matched to a gene. Germline CDR1 LGHNA, CDR2 YSLEER. In nucleotides, the CDR3 is TGCGCCAGCAGCCAAGGGGCTAGCGGGGACCCAAGCTCCTACGAGCAGTACTTC. Residues: CASSQGASGDPSSYEQYF.

This clonotype was picked up many times. The chain carries TRBV7-9 and TRBJ2-2; no firm D call. Germline V CDR1 and CDR2: SEHNR, FQNEAQ (reference sequence). This CDR3 is built from 14 residues. V was trimmed by 5 bases and J by 5 bases, leaving 12 bases between them. The CDR3 loop reads CASSTTLGTGELFF. The CDR3 DNA is TGTGCCAGCAGCACCACCCTAGGGACCGGGGAGCTGTTTTTT.

This clonotype was observed at least ten times. J is TRBJ1-5 and V is TRBV6-2 or TRBV6-3; D is possibly TRBD1 (6 bases). This CDR3 is 15 amino acids long. Deletions cut 5 bases from V and 6 bases from J, with 17 bases between. Germline CDR1 MNHEY, CDR2 SVGEGT. CDR3 sequence (DNA): TGTGCCAGCAGTGGCTGGGGGCAGGGAGTTCAGCCCCAGCATTTT. This encodes CASSGWGQGVQPQHF.

This clonotype was counted at least ten times. V usage is TRBV24-1 and J usage is TRBJ1-1; tentatively, D is TRBD1 (5 bases). The germline V gene encodes CDR1 KGHDR and CDR2 SFDVKD. The CDR3 loop spans 12 amino acids. V lost 1 base, J lost 9 bases, and 8 bases lay in between. CDR3 sequence reads: CATSDFGGKAFF. In DNA, the CDR3 is TGTGCCACCAGTGATTTCGGGGGGAAAGCTTTCTTT.

The chain uses TRBV2 and TRBJ2-7; tentatively, D is TRBD2 (5 bases). V was pared by 8 bases and J by 2 bases, with 7 bases between. CDR1 and CDR2 from the germline V gene are SNHLY and FYNNEI. This CDR3 region has 11 residues. The CDR3, as DNA: TGTGCCAGCGCCGGGACCTACGAGCAGTACTTC. Translated: CASAGTYEQYF. Full variable domain (outside the CDR3, taken from reference TRBV2 and TRBJ2-7): EPEVTQTPSHQVTQMGQEVILRCVPISNHLYFYWYRQILGQKVEFLVSFYNNEISEKSEIFDDQFSVERPDGSNFTLKIRSTKLEDSAMYFCASAGTYEQYFGPGTRLTVT.

In regard to this clonotype: One base away lies a much larger clone, so this may be a sequencing read error. V usage is TRBV4-1 and J usage is TRBJ1-1; D not certain. Per germline, CDR1 MGHRA and CDR2 YSYEKL. Trimming stripped 5 bases from V and 1 base from J, with 11 bases between. The CDR3 sequence is 14 residues long. The DNA for the CDR3 is TGCGCCAGCAGCGGCTGGAGGAAGAACACTGAAGCTTTCTTT. Translation gives CASSGWRKNTEAFF.

The V and J genes are TRBV6-1 and TRBJ1-1, with D hard to call. The CDR3 is 15 amino acids. CDR1 is MNHNS and CDR2 is SASEGT in the germline V gene. V was clipped by 2 bases and J by 7 bases, with 17 bases between them. CDR3 residues: CASSEYPGNAFEAFF. In DNA, the CDR3 is TGTGCCAGCAGTGAATATCCAGGAAACGCTTTTGAAGCTTTCTTT.

In this sample, this clonotype turned up many times. V gene TRBV30 combines with J gene TRBJ2-7; no clear D. Germline V gene data show CDR1 as GTSNPN and CDR2 as SVGIG (reference sequence). The CDR3 loop spans 11 amino acids. Trimming cost V 3 bases and J 4 bases, with 7 bases left between them. The CDR3 nucleotides are TGTGCCTGGAGAGAAGTATACGAGCAGTACTTC. Residues: CAWREVYEQYF.

This clonotype was found many times. The chain couples TRBV7-9 to TRBJ1-6, with no clear D. Trimming pared 5 bases from V and 8 bases from J, leaving 7 bases between. The CDR3 loop spans 12 amino acids. The germline V gene has CDR1 SEHNR and CDR2 FQNEAQ (reference sequence). The CDR3 is CASSGSYSPLHF. CDR3 bases: TGTGCCAGCAGCGGGAGCTATTCACCCCTCCACTTT.

This clonotype was counted at least ten times. This chain joins TRBV6-1 and TRBJ1-5; 7 bases map to TRBD1. The J segment lost 1 base and the V segment lost 4 bases, leaving 4 bases of the junction unmatched. The CDR3 extends over 15 amino acids. Germline-derived CDR1 and CDR2 are MNHNS and SASEGT. Here the CDR3 reads CASSVVGGSNQPQHF. For the CDR3, the DNA is TGTGCCAGCAGTGTGGTAGGGGGCAGCAATCAGCCCCAGCATTTT.

This clonotype was counted ten times or more. The gene calls are TRBV19 and TRBJ1-6; 8 bases map to TRBD1. The CDR3 consists of 13 residues. The germline CDR1 and CDR2 sequences are LNHDA and SQIVND (reference sequence). Trimming cost V 5 bases and J 7 bases; bases outside gene matches: 1. In DNA, the CDR3 is TGTGCCAGTAGTTGGGACAGGAATTCACCCCTCCACTTT. Its protein product is CASSWDRNSPLHF.

This chain connects TRBV27 to TRBJ1-5; possibly TRBD1 for D (6 bases). V shed 3 bases and J shed 7 bases, with 10 bases lying between them. The CDR3 is made up of 13 amino acids. The germline V gene has CDR1 MNHEY and CDR2 SMNVEV (reference sequence). The CDR3, as DNA: TGTGCCAGCAGTTTCACAGGGCTCCAGCCCCAGCATTTT. It translates to CASSFTGLQPQHF.

This clonotype was detected many times. The DNA of the CDR3 is TGTGCCAGCAGTTACACTGCAGGGGGTCAGCCCCAGCATTTT. Translation gives CASSYTAGGQPQHF. This chain joins TRBV6-2 or TRBV6-3 and TRBJ1-5, with TRBD1 matching 7 bases. This CDR3 has 14 amino acids. CDR1 and CDR2 (germline): MNHEY, SVGEGT. J gave up 6 bases and V 2 bases, and 4 bases lay outside the gene matches.

Ten or more counts support this clonotype. J is TRBJ2-5 and V is TRBV11-2; 9 bases line up with TRBD2. The CDR3 is 15 amino acids. V lost 5 bases, J lost 1 base, and 5 bases stayed unmatched. Per germline, CDR1 SGHAT and CDR2 FQNNGV. CDR3 in DNA: TGTGCCAGCAGCGCTGAACTAGCGGGCCAAGAGACCCAGTACTTC. This encodes CASSAELAGQETQYF.

This clonotype occurred many times. This rearrangement joins TRBV29-1 to TRBJ1-2; possible D gene TRBD1, 5 bases. Per germline, CDR1 SQVTM and CDR2 ANQGSEA. The CDR3 is 11 residues long. Trimming removed 7 bases from V and 4 bases from J, with 10 bases in between. The CDR3 nucleotides are TGCAGCGACGGGACGGTCTATGGCTACACCTTC. As protein: CSDGTVYGYTF.

Ten or more counts support this clonotype. V usage is TRBV20-1 and J usage is TRBJ1-5, with 8 bases identical to TRBD1. The V segment lost 0 bases and the J segment 6 bases; nucleotides outside the gene matches: 7. CDR3 size: 15 residues. The germline gives CDR1 DFQATT, CDR2 SNEGSKA (reference sequence). CDR3: CSAREAGGLGQPQHF. The CDR3 nucleotides read TGCAGTGCTAGAGAGGCAGGGGGCCTGGGTCAGCCCCAGCATTTT.

The genes are TRBV4-1 and TRBJ2-5, with 10 bases aligning to TRBD2. Trimming took 3 bases from V and 1 from J; bases not matched to a gene: 11. This CDR3 is built from 18 residues. Per germline, CDR1 MGHRA and CDR2 YSYEKL. The CDR3 is CASSHARGLAGAQETQYF. The CDR3 DNA reads as TGCGCCAGCAGCCACGCAAGAGGGCTAGCGGGGGCCCAAGAGACCCAGTACTTC.

This clonotype showed up many times. V and J are TRBV30 and TRBJ1-3, with D possibly matching TRBD1 (5 bases). The CDR3 loop spans 13 amino acids. Germline V gene sequence: CDR1 GTSNPN, CDR2 SVGIG (reference sequence). Trimming stripped 8 bases from V and 0 bases from J, with 11 bases between. As DNA, the CDR3 is TGTGCCGGAGGACATTTCTCTGGAAACACCATATATTTT. Its protein product is CAGGHFSGNTIYF.

This clonotype was observed at least ten times. The chain couples TRBV28 to TRBJ2-7, with D unresolved. Germline loops: CDR1 MDHEN, CDR2 SYDVKM. The CDR3 runs 12 residues. The germline V and J ends were trimmed by 3 bases and 5 bases, with 8 bases remaining between them. The CDR3 nucleotides read TGTGCCAGCAGTTTGCTGGGTAACGAGCAGTACTTC. It encodes CASSLLGNEQYF.

This clonotype has ten or more counts. A read error may explain this, as a much larger clone is one base away. This chain connects TRBV2 to TRBJ1-5, with a weak D call TRBD1 (5 bases). Trimming took 5 bases from V and 10 from J, leaving 9 bases between them. CDR3 size: 11 residues. Germline CDR1 is SNHLY and CDR2 is FYNNEI. DNA for the CDR3: TGTGCCAGCAGTCGCCAGGGACCCCAGCATTTT. It codes for CASSRQGPQHF.

This clonotype was counted at least ten times. The chain joins TRBV6-1 to TRBJ1-1, with D hard to call. Germline loops: CDR1 MNHNS, CDR2 SASEGT. The CDR3 length is 14 residues. The ends were cut back, 6 bases at V and 6 bases at J, with 17 bases in the middle. CDR3 bases: TGTGCCAGCAGGTTGCATACACAGAGCGCTGAAGCTTTCTTT. It specifies CASRLHTQSAEAFF.

There are many counts of this clonotype. This sequence joins TRBV12-3 or TRBV12-4 and TRBJ1-1; 9 bases line up with TRBD1. The CDR3 contains 15 residues. V gave up 7 bases and J gave up 4 bases; unmatched junction bases: 10. The CDR3: CASTPPQTGGTEAFF. The CDR3 nucleotides read TGTGCCAGCACCCCCCCTCAGACAGGGGGCACTGAAGCTTTCTTT.

The chain couples TRBV19 to TRBJ1-2; no definite D call. The CDR3 has 13 amino acids. Looked up from germline, CDR1 is LNHDA and CDR2 is SQIVND (reference sequence). Trimming left V 3 bases short and J 2 bases short, with 7 bases between. The CDR3: CASSMSINYGYTF. CDR3 DNA: TGTGCCAGTAGTATGAGCATAAACTATGGCTACACCTTC.

This clonotype was recorded many times. The chain joins TRBV12-3 or TRBV12-4 to TRBJ2-2; a weak D match, TRBD2 (7 bases). The CDR3 spans 15 residues. The germline V and J ends were trimmed by 6 bases and 0 bases, with 11 bases remaining between them. The CDR3 nucleotides read TGTGCCAGCAGGGGGGGGACATCGAACACCGGGGAGCTGTTTTTT. Its translation is CASRGGTSNTGELFF.